This T cell receptor beta chain is drawn from a study of control samples from healthy donors and cancer patients. The assay was immunoSEQ multiplex PCR, and TCRdb's table has in-frame clones only and misses some. The sample records 160,000 or so clones, roughly 95% being singletons. The CDR3 has 13 residues. Germline V gene data show CDR1 as SGHVS and CDR2 as FQNEAQ. V was clipped by 3 bases and J by 3 bases, with 8 bases between them. This chain joins TRBV7-8 and TRBJ1-1; D unclear. The sequencing input was blood. This clonotype was sampled from a woman between 25 and 40 years old in good health. CDR3 region: CASSFGVDTEAFF. The CDR3 nucleotides are TGTGCCAGCAGCTTCGGGGTCGACACTGAAGCTTTCTTT.